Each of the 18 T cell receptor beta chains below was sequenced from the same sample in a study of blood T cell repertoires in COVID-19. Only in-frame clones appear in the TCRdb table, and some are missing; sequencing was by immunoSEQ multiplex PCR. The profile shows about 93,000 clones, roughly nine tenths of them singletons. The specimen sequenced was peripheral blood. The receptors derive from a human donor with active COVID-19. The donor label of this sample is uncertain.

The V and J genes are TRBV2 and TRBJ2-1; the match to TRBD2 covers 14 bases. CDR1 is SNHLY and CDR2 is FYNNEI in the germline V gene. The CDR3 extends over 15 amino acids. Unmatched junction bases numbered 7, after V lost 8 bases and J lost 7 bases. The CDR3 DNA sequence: TGTGCCAGCGGGACGGGACTAGCGGGGGAGAATGAGCAGTTCTTC. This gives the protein CASGTGLAGENEQFF.

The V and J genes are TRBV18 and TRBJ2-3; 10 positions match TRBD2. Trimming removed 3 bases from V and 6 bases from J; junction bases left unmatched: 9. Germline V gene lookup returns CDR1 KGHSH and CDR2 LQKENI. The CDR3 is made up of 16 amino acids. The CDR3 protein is CASSPRIAGGRDTQYF. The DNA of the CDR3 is TGTGCCAGCTCACCGCGCATAGCGGGGGGCAGGGATACGCAGTATTTT.

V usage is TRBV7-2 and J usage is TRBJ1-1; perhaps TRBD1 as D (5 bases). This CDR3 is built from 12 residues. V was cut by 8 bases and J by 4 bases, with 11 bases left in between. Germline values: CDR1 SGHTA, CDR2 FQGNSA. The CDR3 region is CASGGEPTEAFF. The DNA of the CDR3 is TGTGCCAGCGGAGGGGAGCCCACTGAAGCTTTCTTT.

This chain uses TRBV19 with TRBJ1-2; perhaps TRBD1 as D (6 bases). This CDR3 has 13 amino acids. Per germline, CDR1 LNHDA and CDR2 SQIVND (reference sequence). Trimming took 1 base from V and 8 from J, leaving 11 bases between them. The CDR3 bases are TGTGCCAGTAGTATAGGGACAGTAGCCGGCTACACCTTC. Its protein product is CASSIGTVAGYTF.

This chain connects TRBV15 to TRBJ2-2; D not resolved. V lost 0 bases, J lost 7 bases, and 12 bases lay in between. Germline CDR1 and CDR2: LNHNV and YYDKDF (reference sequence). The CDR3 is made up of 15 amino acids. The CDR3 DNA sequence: TGTGCCACCAGCAGAGAACAGAAGATGAACGGGGAGCTGTTTTTT. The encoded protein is CATSREQKMNGELFF.

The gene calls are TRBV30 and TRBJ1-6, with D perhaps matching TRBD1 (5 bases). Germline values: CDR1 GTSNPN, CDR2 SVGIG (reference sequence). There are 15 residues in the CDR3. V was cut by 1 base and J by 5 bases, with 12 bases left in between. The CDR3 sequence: CAWSGETVDNSPLHF. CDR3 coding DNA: TGTGCCTGGAGTGGTGAGACAGTCGATAATTCACCCCTCCACTTT.

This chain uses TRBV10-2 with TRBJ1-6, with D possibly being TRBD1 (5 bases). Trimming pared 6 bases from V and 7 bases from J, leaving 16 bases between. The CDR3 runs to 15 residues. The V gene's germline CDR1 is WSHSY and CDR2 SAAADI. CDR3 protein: CASRGQGDGNSPLHF. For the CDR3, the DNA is TGCGCCAGCAGGGGGCAGGGTGATGGAAATTCACCCCTCCACTTT.

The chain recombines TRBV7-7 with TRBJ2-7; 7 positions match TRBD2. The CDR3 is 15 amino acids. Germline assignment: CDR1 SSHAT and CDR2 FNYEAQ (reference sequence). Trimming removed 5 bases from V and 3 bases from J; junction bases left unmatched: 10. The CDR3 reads CASSQAMGGVYEQYF. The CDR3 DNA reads TGTGCCAGCAGCCAAGCGATGGGGGGGGTCTACGAGCAGTACTTC.

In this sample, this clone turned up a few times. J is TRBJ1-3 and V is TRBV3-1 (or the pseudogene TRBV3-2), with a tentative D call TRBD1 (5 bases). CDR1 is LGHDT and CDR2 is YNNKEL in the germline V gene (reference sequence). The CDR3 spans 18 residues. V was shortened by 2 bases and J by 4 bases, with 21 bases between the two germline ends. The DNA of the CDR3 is TGTGCCAGCAGCCAAAACGTTGCTGCAGGGCTCTTAGGAAACACCATATATTTT. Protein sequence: CASSQNVAAGLLGNTIYF.

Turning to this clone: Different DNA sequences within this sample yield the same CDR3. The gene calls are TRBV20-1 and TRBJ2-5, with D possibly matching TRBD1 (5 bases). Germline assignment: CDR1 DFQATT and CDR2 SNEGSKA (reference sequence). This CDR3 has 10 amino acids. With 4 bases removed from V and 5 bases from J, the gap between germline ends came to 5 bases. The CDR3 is CSATGETQYF. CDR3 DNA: TGCAGTGCTACAGGGGAGACCCAGTACTTC.

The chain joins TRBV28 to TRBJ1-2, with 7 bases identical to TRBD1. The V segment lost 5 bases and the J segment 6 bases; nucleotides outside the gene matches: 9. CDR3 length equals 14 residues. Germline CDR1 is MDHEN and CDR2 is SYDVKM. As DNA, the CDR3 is TGTGCCAGCAGTCGAGGGGGCGTAGGAAATGGCTACACCTTC. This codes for CASSRGGVGNGYTF.

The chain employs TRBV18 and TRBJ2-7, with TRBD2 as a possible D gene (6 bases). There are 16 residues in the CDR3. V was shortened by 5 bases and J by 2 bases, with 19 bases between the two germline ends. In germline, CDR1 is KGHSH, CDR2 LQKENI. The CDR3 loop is CASSSSVGSGTYEQYF. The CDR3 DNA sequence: TGTGCCAGCTCATCATCGGTGGGTAGCGGAACCTACGAGCAGTACTTC.

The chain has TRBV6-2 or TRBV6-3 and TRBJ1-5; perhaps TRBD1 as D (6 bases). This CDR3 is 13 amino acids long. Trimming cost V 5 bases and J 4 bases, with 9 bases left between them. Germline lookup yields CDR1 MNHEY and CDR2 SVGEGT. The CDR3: CASSQDRNQPQHF. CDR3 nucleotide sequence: TGTGCCAGCAGTCAGGACAGAAATCAGCCCCAGCATTTT.

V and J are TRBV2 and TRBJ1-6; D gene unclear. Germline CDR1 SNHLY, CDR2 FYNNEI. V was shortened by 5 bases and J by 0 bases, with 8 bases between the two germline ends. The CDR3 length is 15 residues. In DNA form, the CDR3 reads TGTGCCAGCAGTCGGGAAAGCTCCTATAATTCACCCCTCCACTTT. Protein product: CASSRESSYNSPLHF.

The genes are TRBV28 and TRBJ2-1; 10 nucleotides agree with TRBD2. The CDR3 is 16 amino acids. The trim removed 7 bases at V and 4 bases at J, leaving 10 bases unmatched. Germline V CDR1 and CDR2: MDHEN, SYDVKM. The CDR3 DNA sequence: TGTGCCAGCAAACCTCCTAGCGGGGGCCCATACAATGAGCAGTTCTTC. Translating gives CASKPPSGGPYNEQFF.

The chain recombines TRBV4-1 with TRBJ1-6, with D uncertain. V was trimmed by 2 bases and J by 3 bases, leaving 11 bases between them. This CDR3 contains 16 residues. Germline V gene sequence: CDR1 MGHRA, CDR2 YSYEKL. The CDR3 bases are TGCGCCAGCAGCCAACCTGGTCCTAACTATAATTCACCCCTCCACTTT. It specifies CASSQPGPNYNSPLHF.

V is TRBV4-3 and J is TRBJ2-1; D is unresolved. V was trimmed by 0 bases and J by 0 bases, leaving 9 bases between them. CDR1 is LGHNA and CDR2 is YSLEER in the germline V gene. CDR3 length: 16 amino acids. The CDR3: CASSQDFTSSYNEQFF. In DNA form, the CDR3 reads TGCGCCAGCAGCCAAGATTTCACGAGCTCCTACAATGAGCAGTTCTTC.

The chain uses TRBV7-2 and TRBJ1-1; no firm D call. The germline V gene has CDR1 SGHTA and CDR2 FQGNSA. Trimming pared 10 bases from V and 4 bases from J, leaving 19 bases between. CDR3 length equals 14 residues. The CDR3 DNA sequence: TGTGCCACCGAAACCGGATCCTCGGGCACTGAAGCTTTCTTT. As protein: CATETGSSGTEAFF. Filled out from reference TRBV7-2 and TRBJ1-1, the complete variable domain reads GAGVSQSPSNKVTEKGKDVELRCDPISGHTALYWYRQSLGQGLEFLIYFQGNSAPDKSGLPSDRFSAERTGGSVSTLTIQRTQQEDSAVYLCATETGSSGTEAFFGQGTRLTVV.